A single sample gave rise to the 11 T cell receptor beta chains below, sequenced in a study of T-cell reconstitution after alpha-beta-depleted transplantation in children. This sample's TCRbeta library carried unique molecular identifier barcodes. Via MiXCR, TCRdb re-called the PCR reads, giving one row per CDR3 protein. Here the sample spans hundreds of thousands of distinct CDR3 sequences, roughly 13% being singletons. Sequencing was performed on PBMCs, mostly from graft donor cells, taken 360 days after TCRalphabeta/CD19-depleted stem cell transplant. These receptors came from a male patient younger than 18 who had a stem cell transplant for acute myeloid leukemia, so the T cells may come from the graft donor.

The table lists this clonotype with many counts. The chain recombines TRBV20-1 with TRBJ2-1; TRBD2 matches at 12 bases. Germline CDR1 is DFQATT and CDR2 is SNEGSKA (reference sequence). The CDR3 runs 16 residues. Trimming at V came to 1 base and at J to 5 bases, leaving 6 bases not matched to a gene. CDR3: CSARGQLAGGDNEQFF. In DNA form, the CDR3 reads TGCAGTGCTAGAGGCCAACTAGCGGGAGGCGACAATGAGCAGTTCTTC.

J is TRBJ1-6 and V is TRBV14; 9 bases are shared with TRBD1. CDR3 size: 14 residues. Germline V CDR1 and CDR2: SGHDN, FVKESK. With V trimmed by 5 bases and J by 9 bases, 5 bases remained unmatched. CDR3 sequence reads: CASSWDRASSPLHF. As DNA, the CDR3 is TGTGCCAGCAGCTGGGACAGGGCGAGTTCACCCCTCCACTTT.

This clonotype was detected ten times or more. This rearrangement joins TRBV27 to TRBJ2-7, with 9 bases that match TRBD1. V gave up 7 bases and J gave up 6 bases; unmatched junction bases: 13. CDR1 and CDR2 (germline): MNHEY, SMNVEV (reference sequence). The CDR3 sequence is 15 residues long. The CDR3 here is CASTPTGGWFGEQYF. In DNA form, the CDR3 reads TGTGCCAGCACTCCGACAGGGGGGTGGTTCGGCGAGCAGTACTTC.

This clonotype showed up just a few times. The J gene is TRBJ2-7, the V gene TRBV9, with 8 bases that match TRBD1. Unmatched junction bases numbered 4, after V lost 0 bases and J lost 5 bases. The CDR3 length is 14 residues. Looked up from germline, CDR1 is SGDLS and CDR2 is YYNGEE. CDR3 region: CASSVAVTGDEQYF. The CDR3 nucleotides are TGTGCCAGCAGCGTAGCGGTGACAGGGGACGAGCAGTACTTC.

This clonotype has more than one count but fewer than ten. The chain combines TRBV28 with TRBJ2-4; tentatively, D is TRBD1 or TRBD2 (5 bases each). Germline CDR1 and CDR2: MDHEN and SYDVKM. The CDR3 length is 13 residues. The ends were cut back, 3 bases at V and 8 bases at J, with 11 bases in the middle. The CDR3 region is CASSLYLGDIQYF. CDR3 sequence (DNA): TGTGCCAGCAGTTTGTACTTGGGGGACATTCAGTACTTC.

This clonotype was recorded at least ten times. This sequence joins TRBV12-3 or TRBV12-4 and TRBJ1-1; perhaps TRBD1 as D (5 bases). V lost 10 bases and J 1 base, leaving 22 bases between the germline ends. The CDR3 extends over 16 amino acids. The CDR3 region is CATTLRDRARNTEAFF. In DNA, the CDR3 is TGTGCCACCACATTGAGGGACCGAGCCAGGAACACTGAAGCTTTCTTT.

The table lists this clonotype with a few counts. This chain links TRBV7-2 with TRBJ2-2; D perhaps matches TRBD2 (6 bases). CDR3 length: 16 residues. Per the germline V gene, CDR1 is SGHTA and CDR2 is FQGNSA. The V and J ends lost 5 bases and 6 bases respectively, with 19 bases between them. The CDR3 DNA is TGTGCCAGCAGCCTGGAGGGGCTAGTAACCCCCGGGGAGCTGTTTTTT. Its translation: CASSLEGLVTPGELFF.

This clonotype came up a few times. This chain joins TRBV20-1 and TRBJ2-1, with 8 positions matching TRBD2. The germline CDR1 and CDR2 sequences are DFQATT and SNEGSKA (reference sequence). The CDR3 has 15 amino acids. With V trimmed by 4 bases and J by 1 base, 6 bases remained unmatched. CDR3 loop: CSATLSGNSYNEQFF. CDR3 coding DNA: TGCAGTGCTACCCTTAGCGGGAATTCCTACAATGAGCAGTTCTTC.

The CDR3, as DNA: TGTGCCAGCAGTTGGTGGAGCGGGGCTGGGAAGTACGAGCAGTACTTC. Translation gives CASSWWSGAGKYEQYF. The chain joins TRBV28 to TRBJ2-7; TRBD2 aligns across 7 bases. V shed 4 bases, J shed 4 bases, and the junction held 13 bases outside the gene matches. Germline V gene lookup returns CDR1 MDHEN and CDR2 SYDVKM. The CDR3 spans 16 residues.

Many counts were recorded for this clonotype. CDR3 nucleotide sequence: TGTGCCAGCAGTTACTCGAATGGGCCAGCAAGGGGCGAGCAGTACTTC. Protein: CASSYSNGPARGEQYF. The chain couples TRBV6-5 to TRBJ2-7; TRBD1 might be the D (5 bases). CDR1 and CDR2 from the germline V gene are MNHEY and SVGAGI. V was trimmed by 0 bases and J by 6 bases, leaving 18 bases between them. This CDR3 comprises 16 residues.

This clonotype was counted only a few times. The rearrangement joins TRBV6-2 or TRBV6-3 to TRBJ2-3, with 13 positions matching TRBD2. CDR3 length equals 20 residues. The V segment lost 5 bases and the J segment 2 bases; nucleotides outside the gene matches: 16. Germline V gene lookup returns CDR1 MNHEY and CDR2 SVGEGT. Here the CDR3 DNA reads TGTGCCAGCAGTAAACTCAAGTGGGTTGGACTAGCGGGAGTCACAGATACGCAGTATTTT. This gives the protein CASSKLKWVGLAGVTDTQYF.